This is a list of T cell receptor beta chains from one sample in a study of shared clonotypes between healthy human individuals. The protocol was immunoSEQ multiplex PCR, while the TCRdb copy is restricted to in-frame clones and leaves out a portion. This sample has 2 million to 3 million clones; just over 90% occur once, and the top ten carry about 0.13%. The sample consisted of naive CD4+ T cells sorted from blood. The receptor set was obtained from a man aged 18 to 30 in good health. The CDR3 runs from the conserved cysteine through the conserved F or W. The D gene is left open where the match is weak. Clone size is not always given. Where it is, it says once, few, many or a class for expanded clones.

abundance | j_gene | v_gene | d_gene | CDR3nt | CDR3aa
once | TRBJ2-5 | TRBV28 | TRBD2 | TGTGCCAGCAGTTTCCGCCGACTAGCGGGGATAGAGACCCAGTACTTC | CASSFRRLAGIETQYF
once | TRBJ2-7 | TRBV5-1 | - | TGCGCCAGCAGCTTGAGTCGTGAAGGGGCCTACGAGCAGTACTTC | CASSLSREGAYEQYF
- | TRBJ1-2 | TRBV5-1 | - | TGCGCCAGCAGCTTTGGATCATCAGGGCGGGATGGCTACACCTTC | CASSFGSSGRDGYTF
- | TRBJ1-2 | TRBV19 | - | TGTGCCAGTAGTATAGCTGAAGACAGGCCGCTCTATGGCTACACCTTC | CASSIAEDRPLYGYTF
once | TRBJ1-2 | TRBV5-6 | - | TGTGCCAGCAGCTTTGAAAGGGGATCGGATGGCTACACCTTC | CASSFERGSDGYTF
once | TRBJ2-3 | TRBV11-2 | TRBD2 | TGTGCCAGCAGCTTATGGGGGCGGGAGGGGCAAACAGATACGCAGTATTTT | CASSLWGREGQTDTQYF
once | TRBJ1-2 | TRBV6-5 | TRBD1 | TGTGCCAGCAGCTGGACAGGGGAGGGCTACACCTTC | CASSWTGEGYTF
- | TRBJ1-2 | TRBV19 | - | TGTGCCAGTAGTGGTAGCGGGGCAACCTATGGCTACACCTTC | CASSGSGATYGYTF
- | TRBJ1-2 | TRBV29-1 | - | TGCAGCGTTGACCCTGCAGGGCCAACGGGTGGCTACACCTTC | CSVDPAGPTGGYTF
- | TRBJ2-1 | TRBV30 | TRBD1 | TGTGCCTGGAGCAGGGACAGCCCCAATGAGCAGTTCTTC | CAWSRDSPNEQFF
- | TRBJ2-7 | TRBV5-1 | - | TGCGCCAGCAACCTATGGGGGTTATACGGCCCCGACGAGCAGTACTTC | CASNLWGLYGPDEQYF
- | TRBJ2-2 | TRBV5-6 | - | TGTGCCAGCAGCTTCCCACTAGCCGGGGAGCTGTTTTTT | CASSFPLAGELFF
once | TRBJ1-6 | TRBV7-2 | - | TGTGCCAGCAGCCACCAAACAACAGTTAATTCACCCCTCCACTTT | CASSHQTTVNSPLHF
- | TRBJ2-1 | TRBV6-6 | - | TGTGCCAGCAGCTATACGACACTCACGGGGGAGCAGTTCTTC | CASSYTTLTGEQFF
- | TRBJ2-3 | TRBV6-6 | - | TGTGCCAGCAGTTATCCGGGGGATACGCAGTATTTT | CASSYPGDTQYF
- | TRBJ2-4 | TRBV5-1 | TRBD2 | TGCGCCAGCAGCCGCATAAGCGGGGTAGCCAAAAACATTCAGTACTTC | CASSRISGVAKNIQYF
- | TRBJ2-7 | TRBV6-5 | - | TGTGCCAGCAGTTCCGGGCCGCTCCCCAGGGGCGAGCAGTACTTC | CASSSGPLPRGEQYF
- | TRBJ1-2 | TRBV6-1 | TRBD1 | TGTGCCAGCTCCCCGACAGGGGACTATGGCTACACCTTC | CASSPTGDYGYTF
- | TRBJ2-3 | TRBV6-1 | - | TGTGCCCTGAGGGAGGGCACAGATACGCAGTATTTT | CALREGTDTQYF
- | TRBJ1-5 | TRBV30 | - | TGTGCCTGGAGTGTAAAACAGCACAATCAGCCCCAGCATTTT | CAWSVKQHNQPQHF
- | TRBJ1-1 | TRBV6-6 | - | TGTGCCAGCAGTGGGACTGGAGCTGAAGCTTTCTTT | CASSGTGAEAFF